This record looks at one TCR beta chain sequence and its context. The antigen is not known. From the germline J gene comes the end of the CDR3, since the read stops 3 residues before it. These data are taken from a study of T cell clonality in common variable immunodeficiency. Study-level results: Fewer deletions and N-nucleotide insertions were reportedly seen in common variable immunodeficiency TCR beta sequences.

The CDR3 has 14 amino acids. Looked up from germline, CDR1 is SNHLY and CDR2 is FYNNEI. Trimming took 2 bases from V and 4 from J, leaving 11 bases between them. Clones were sequenced by immunoSEQ multiplex PCR, and TCRdb holds only the in-frame ones, with some missing. The sample offers around 15,000 clones and no singletons, the top ten holding around 14%. The V gene is TRBV2, the J gene TRBJ2-5; D might be TRBD1 or TRBD2, each matching 5 bases. Material: peripheral blood mononuclear cells. The sequence came from a human donor with common variable immunodeficiency. Here the CDR3 reads CASSEPGSGETQYF. The part of the CDR3 DNA that was read is TGTGCCAGCAGTGAACCAGGGAGTGGAGAGACC.